A single sample gave rise to the 8 T cell receptor beta chains below, sequenced in a study of Ad26.COV2.S vaccination and SARS-CoV-2 variants. This table comes from immunoSEQ multiplex PCR, and its TCRdb copy is limited to in-frame clones, with some not included. The sample carries 430,000 or so clones, approximately 90% recorded once. Treatment of the sample: 15 to 20 received Ad26.COV2.S at low or high dose, single or two shots; 5 received placebo; per-sample allocation not given. The samples were gathered on day 63 after the first injection of vaccine or placebo. The source was peripheral blood, collected in a trial of Ad26.COV2.S vaccine versus placebo. The source of these receptors is a person aged 18-60 years who received the Ad26.COV2.S COVID-19 vaccine or a placebo.

The genes are TRBV10-2 and TRBJ1-1, with D maybe TRBD1 (6 bases). Germline V gene sequence: CDR1 WSHSY, CDR2 SAAADI. Trimming shortened V by 6 bases and J by 5 bases, and 13 bases separated the two germline ends. This CDR3 is 13 amino acids long. DNA for the CDR3: TGCGCCAGCAGCTCCCGGGACATTACTGAAGCTTTCTTT. This gives the protein CASSSRDITEAFF.

The rearrangement uses TRBV3-1 (or the pseudogene TRBV3-2) and TRBJ2-7; no firm D call. Germline values: CDR1 LGHDT, CDR2 YNNKEL (reference sequence). There are 14 residues in the CDR3. Trimming removed 0 bases from V and 3 bases from J, with 9 bases in between. The CDR3 DNA reads TGTGCCAGCAGCCAAGAGGAGACTTACTACGAGCAGTACTTC. Residues: CASSQEETYYEQYF.

A remark on this clone: The same CDR3 arises from other DNA sequences in this sample as well. The chain carries TRBV5-1 and TRBJ2-5; no firm D call. The CDR3 is made up of 12 amino acids. Germline V lookup: CDR1 SGHRS, CDR2 YFSETQ. The V end was cut by 0 bases, the J end by 3 bases, with 3 bases between. Written as DNA, the CDR3 is TGCGCCAGCAGCTTGGGTGAAGAGACCCAGTACTTC. Encoded protein: CASSLGEETQYF.

The J gene is TRBJ2-3, the V gene TRBV25-1, with D unclear. V lost 3 bases to trimming and J lost 5 bases, with 9 bases between them. Germline CDR1 reads MGHDK; CDR2 reads SYGVNS. The CDR3 is 13 residues long. The CDR3 is CASSDWAEDTQYF. The DNA for the CDR3 is TGTGCCAGCAGTGATTGGGCGGAAGATACGCAGTATTTT.

The rearrangement joins TRBV11-3 to TRBJ2-5, with TRBD2 matching over 11 bases. With 5 bases clipped from V and 5 bases from J, the junction kept 7 bases outside the gene matches. Looked up from germline, CDR1 is SGHNT and CDR2 is YENEEA. The CDR3 length is 15 residues. The DNA for the CDR3 is TGTGCCAGCAGCCCCCGTAGCGGGAGGGGGGAGACCCAGTACTTC. It is translated as CASSPRSGRGETQYF.

This clone was counted a single time. CDR3 sequence reads: CASSSRTSGSLLKEQFF. For the CDR3, the DNA is TGTGCCAGTAGTAGCCGGACTAGCGGGAGCCTCCTTAAAGAGCAGTTCTTC. This chain connects TRBV19 to TRBJ2-1, with 13 bases matching TRBD2. Unmatched junction bases numbered 13, after V lost 4 bases and J lost 10 bases. Germline loops: CDR1 LNHDA, CDR2 SQIVND (reference sequence). The CDR3 consists of 17 residues.

This chain joins TRBV2 and TRBJ1-5; no firm D call. Trimming took off 6 bases at V and 7 bases at J, with 16 bases between the two ends. This CDR3 comprises 14 residues. CDR1 and CDR2 from the germline V gene are SNHLY and FYNNEI. For the CDR3, the DNA is TGTGCCAGCAGCGCGGACCCCGTGAGGCAGCCCCAGCATTTT. The encoded protein is CASSADPVRQPQHF.

The rearrangement links TRBV9 to TRBJ2-1, with 10 bases aligning to TRBD1. CDR1 SGDLS and CDR2 YYNGEE come from the germline V gene. The CDR3 is 15 residues long. V shed 4 bases, J shed 2 bases, and the junction held 3 bases outside the gene matches. The CDR3 DNA reads TGTGCCAGCAGCCTGACAGGGGGCCCCTACAATGAGCAGTTCTTC. Protein sequence: CASSLTGGPYNEQFF.